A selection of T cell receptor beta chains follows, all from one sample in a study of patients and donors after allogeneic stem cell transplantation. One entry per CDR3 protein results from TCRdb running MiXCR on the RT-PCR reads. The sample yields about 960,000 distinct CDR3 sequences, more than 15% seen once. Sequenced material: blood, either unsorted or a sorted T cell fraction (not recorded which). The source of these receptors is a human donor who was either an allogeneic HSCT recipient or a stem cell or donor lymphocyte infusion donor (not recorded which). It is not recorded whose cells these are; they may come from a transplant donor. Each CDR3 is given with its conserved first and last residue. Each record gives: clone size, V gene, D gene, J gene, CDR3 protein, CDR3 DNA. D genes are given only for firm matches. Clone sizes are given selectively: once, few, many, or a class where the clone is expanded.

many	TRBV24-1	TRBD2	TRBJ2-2	CATSEAGPGELFF	TGTGCCACCAGTGAAGCGGGGCCCGGGGAGCTGTTTTTT
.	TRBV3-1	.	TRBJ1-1	CASSPAASVRAEAFF	TGTGCCAGCAGCCCCGCGGCATCGGTCCGAGCTGAAGCTTTCTTT
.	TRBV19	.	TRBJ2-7	CASSIGQGSSYEQYF	TGTGCCAGTAGTATCGGCCAGGGGAGCTCCTACGAGCAGTACTTC
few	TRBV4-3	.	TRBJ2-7	CASSQDIGVGGYEQYF	TGCGCCAGCAGCCAAGATATCGGGGTAGGTGGCTACGAGCAGTACTTC
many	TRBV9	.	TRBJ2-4	CASSPGGAKNIQYF	TGTGCCAGCAGCCCAGGGGGGGCCAAAAACATTCAGTACTTC
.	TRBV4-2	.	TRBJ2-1	CASSQVAGISYNEQFF	TGTGCCAGCAGCCAAGTAGCAGGAATCTCCTACAATGAGCAGTTCTTC
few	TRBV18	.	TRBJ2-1	CASSPPGSSNEQFF	TGTGCCAGCTCACCACCGGGCAGCTCTAATGAGCAGTTCTTC
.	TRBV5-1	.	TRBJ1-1	CASSQEGFPNTEAFF	TGCGCCAGCAGCCAGGAAGGGTTCCCGAACACTGAAGCTTTCTTT
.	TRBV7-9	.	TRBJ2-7	CASSPRSEIYEQYF	TGTGCCAGCAGCCCGAGGTCCGAAATCTACGAGCAGTACTTC
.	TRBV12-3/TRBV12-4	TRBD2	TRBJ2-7	CASSSTSRSYEQYF	TGTGCCAGCAGTTCGACTAGCCGCTCCTACGAGCAGTACTTC
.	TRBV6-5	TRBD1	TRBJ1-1	CASSFADRVNTEAFF	TGTGCCAGCAGTTTCGCTGACAGGGTAAACACTGAAGCTTTCTTT